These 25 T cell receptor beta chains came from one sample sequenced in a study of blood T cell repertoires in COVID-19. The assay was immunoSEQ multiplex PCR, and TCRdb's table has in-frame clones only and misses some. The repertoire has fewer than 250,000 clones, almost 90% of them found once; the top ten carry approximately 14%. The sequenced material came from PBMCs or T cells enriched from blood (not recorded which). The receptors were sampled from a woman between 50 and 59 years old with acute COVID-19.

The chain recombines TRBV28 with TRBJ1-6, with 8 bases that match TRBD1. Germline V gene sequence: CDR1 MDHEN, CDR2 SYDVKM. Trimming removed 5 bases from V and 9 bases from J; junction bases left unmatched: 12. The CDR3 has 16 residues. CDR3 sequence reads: CASSPFLAGGLSPLHF. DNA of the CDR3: TGTGCCAGCAGTCCCTTCCTGGCAGGGGGCCTTTCACCCCTCCACTTT.

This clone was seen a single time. The CDR3 nucleotides are TGTGCCAGCTCACCAGGGACAGGGACCCCAAGCTCCTACAATGAGCAGTTCTTC. Translation gives CASSPGTGTPSSYNEQFF. The chain couples TRBV18 to TRBJ2-1, with 9 bases fitting TRBD1. V was pared by 2 bases and J by 0 bases, with 8 bases of the junction left unmatched. Germline V lookup: CDR1 KGHSH, CDR2 LQKENI. The CDR3 covers 18 residues.

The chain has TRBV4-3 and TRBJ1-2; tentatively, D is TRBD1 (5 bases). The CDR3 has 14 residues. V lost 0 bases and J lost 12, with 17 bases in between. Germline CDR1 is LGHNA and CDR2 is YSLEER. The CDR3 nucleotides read TGCGCCAGCAGCCAAGAGGGGCAAATTCTAACCCACACCTTC. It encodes CASSQEGQILTHTF.

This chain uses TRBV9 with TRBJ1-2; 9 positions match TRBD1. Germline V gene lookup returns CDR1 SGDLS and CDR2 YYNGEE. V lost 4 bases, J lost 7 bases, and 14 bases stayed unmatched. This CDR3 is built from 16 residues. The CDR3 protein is CASSPTPGQGKSGYTF. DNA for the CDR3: TGTGCCAGCAGCCCGACGCCGGGACAGGGAAAAAGTGGCTACACCTTC.

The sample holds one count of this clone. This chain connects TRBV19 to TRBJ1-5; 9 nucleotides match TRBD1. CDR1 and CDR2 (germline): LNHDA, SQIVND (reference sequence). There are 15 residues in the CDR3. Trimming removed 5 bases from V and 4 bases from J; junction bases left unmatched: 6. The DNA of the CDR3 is TGTGCCAGTAGTGACGGACAGGGGTGGAATCAGCCCCAGCATTTT. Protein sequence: CASSDGQGWNQPQHF.

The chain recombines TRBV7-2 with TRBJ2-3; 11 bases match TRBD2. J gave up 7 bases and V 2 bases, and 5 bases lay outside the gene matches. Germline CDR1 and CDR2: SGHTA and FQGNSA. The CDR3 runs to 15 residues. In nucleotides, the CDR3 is TGTGCCAGCAGCTTATCTAGCGGGAGGTTGTATACGCAGTATTTT. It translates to CASSLSSGRLYTQYF.

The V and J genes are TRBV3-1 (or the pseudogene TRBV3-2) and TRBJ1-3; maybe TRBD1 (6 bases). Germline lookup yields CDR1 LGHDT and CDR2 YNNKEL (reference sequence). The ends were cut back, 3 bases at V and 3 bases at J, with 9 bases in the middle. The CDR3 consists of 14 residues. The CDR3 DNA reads TGTGCCAGCAGCCAGGGGGCGGTTGGAAACACCATATATTTT. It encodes CASSQGAVGNTIYF.

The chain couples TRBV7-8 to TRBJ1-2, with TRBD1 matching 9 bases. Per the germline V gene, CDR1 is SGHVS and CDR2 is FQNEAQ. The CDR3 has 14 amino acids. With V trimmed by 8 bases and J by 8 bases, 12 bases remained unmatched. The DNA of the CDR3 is TGTGCCAGCGGTATCCCGGGACAGGGAGACGGCTACACCTTC. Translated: CASGIPGQGDGYTF.

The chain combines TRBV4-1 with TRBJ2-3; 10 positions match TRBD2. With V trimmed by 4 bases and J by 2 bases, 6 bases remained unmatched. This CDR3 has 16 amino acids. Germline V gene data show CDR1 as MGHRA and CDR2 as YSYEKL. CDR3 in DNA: TGCGCCAGCAGCCGCCGAGCGGGAGGGCTCACAGATACGCAGTATTTT. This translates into CASSRRAGGLTDTQYF.

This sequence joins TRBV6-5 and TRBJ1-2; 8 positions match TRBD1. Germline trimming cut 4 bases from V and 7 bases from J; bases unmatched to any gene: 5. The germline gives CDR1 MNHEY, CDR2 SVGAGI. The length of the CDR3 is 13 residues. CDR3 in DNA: TGTGCCAGCAGTTTGGACAGGGTAGCTGGCTACACCTTC. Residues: CASSLDRVAGYTF.

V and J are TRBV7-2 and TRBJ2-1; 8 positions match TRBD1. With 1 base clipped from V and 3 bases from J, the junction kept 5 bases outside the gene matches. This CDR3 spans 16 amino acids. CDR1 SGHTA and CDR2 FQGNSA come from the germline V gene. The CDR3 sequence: CASSLGGQGYYNEQFF. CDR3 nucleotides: TGTGCCAGCAGCTTAGGAGGACAGGGTTACTACAATGAGCAGTTCTTC. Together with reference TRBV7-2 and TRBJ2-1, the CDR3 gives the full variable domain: GAGVSQSPSNKVTEKGKDVELRCDPISGHTALYWYRQSLGQGLEFLIYFQGNSAPDKSGLPSDRFSAERTGGSVSTLTIQRTQQEDSAVYLCASSLGGQGYYNEQFFGPGTRLTVL.

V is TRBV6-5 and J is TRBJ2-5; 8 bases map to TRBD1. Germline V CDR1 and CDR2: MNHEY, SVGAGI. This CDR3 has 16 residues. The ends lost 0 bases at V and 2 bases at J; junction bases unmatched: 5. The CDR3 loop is CASSYSITGGQETQYF. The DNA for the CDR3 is TGTGCCAGCAGTTACTCGATTACAGGGGGACAAGAGACCCAGTACTTC.

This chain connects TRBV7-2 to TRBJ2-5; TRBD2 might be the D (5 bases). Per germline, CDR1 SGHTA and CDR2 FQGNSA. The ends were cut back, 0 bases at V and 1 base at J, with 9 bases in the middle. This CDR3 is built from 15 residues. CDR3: CASSLAGLFQETQYF. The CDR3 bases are TGTGCCAGCAGCTTAGCCGGACTGTTCCAAGAGACCCAGTACTTC.

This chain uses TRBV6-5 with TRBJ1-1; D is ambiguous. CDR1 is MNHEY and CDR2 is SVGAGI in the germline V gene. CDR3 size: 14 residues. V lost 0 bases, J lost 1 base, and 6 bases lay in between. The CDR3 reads CASSYSQRNTEAFF. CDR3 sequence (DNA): TGTGCCAGCAGTTACTCTCAGCGGAACACTGAAGCTTTCTTT.

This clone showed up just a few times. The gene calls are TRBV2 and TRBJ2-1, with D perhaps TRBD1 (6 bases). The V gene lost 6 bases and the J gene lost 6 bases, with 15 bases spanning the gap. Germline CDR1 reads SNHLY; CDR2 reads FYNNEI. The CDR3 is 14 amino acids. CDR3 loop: CASRRQEVFNEQFF. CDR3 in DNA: TGTGCCAGCAGACGACAGGAGGTCTTCAATGAGCAGTTCTTC.

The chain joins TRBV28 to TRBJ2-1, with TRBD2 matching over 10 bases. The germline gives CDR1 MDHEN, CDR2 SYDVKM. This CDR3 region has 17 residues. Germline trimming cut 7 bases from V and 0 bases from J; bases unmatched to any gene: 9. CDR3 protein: CASNILAGRSSYNEQFF. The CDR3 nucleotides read TGTGCCAGCAATATACTAGCGGGAAGGAGCTCCTACAATGAGCAGTTCTTC.

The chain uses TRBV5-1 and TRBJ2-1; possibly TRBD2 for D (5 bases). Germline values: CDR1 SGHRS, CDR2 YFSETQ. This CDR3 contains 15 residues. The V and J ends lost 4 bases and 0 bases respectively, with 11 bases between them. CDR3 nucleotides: TGCGCCAGCAGCAGACTACCCGGCTCCTACAATGAGCAGTTCTTC. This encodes CASSRLPGSYNEQFF.

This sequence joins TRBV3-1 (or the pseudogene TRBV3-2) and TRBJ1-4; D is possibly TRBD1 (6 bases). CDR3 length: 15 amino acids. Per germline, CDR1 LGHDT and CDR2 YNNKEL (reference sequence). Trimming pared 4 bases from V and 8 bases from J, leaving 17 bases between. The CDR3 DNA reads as TGTGCCAGCAGCCCGCGGACAGAATATCCCGAAAAACTGTTTTTT. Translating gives CASSPRTEYPEKLFF.

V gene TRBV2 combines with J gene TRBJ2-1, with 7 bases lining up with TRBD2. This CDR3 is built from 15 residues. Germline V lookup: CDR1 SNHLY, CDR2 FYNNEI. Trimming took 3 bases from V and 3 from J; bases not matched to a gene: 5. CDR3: CASSDMREFYNEQFF. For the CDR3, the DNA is TGTGCCAGCAGTGATATGCGGGAGTTCTACAATGAGCAGTTCTTC.

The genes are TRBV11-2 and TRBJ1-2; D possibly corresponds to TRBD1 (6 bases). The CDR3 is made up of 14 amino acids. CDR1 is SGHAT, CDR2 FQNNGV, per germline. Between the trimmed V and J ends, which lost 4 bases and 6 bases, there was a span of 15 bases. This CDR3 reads CASSSIRGSDGYTF. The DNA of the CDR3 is TGTGCCAGCAGCTCCATCAGGGGCTCCGATGGCTACACCTTC.

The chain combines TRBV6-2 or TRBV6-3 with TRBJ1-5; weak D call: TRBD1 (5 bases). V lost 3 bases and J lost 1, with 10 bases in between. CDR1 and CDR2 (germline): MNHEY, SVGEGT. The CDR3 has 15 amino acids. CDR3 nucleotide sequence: TGTGCCAGCAGTTATCTCCGGGGGAGCAATCAGCCCCAGCATTTT. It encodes CASSYLRGSNQPQHF.

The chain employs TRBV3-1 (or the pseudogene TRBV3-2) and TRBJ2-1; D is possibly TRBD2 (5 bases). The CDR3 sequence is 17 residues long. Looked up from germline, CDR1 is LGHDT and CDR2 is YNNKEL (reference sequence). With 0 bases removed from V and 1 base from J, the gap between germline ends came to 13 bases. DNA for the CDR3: TGTGCCAGCAGCCAAGAAGGAGGAATACGTTCCTACAATGAGCAGTTCTTC. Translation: CASSQEGGIRSYNEQFF.

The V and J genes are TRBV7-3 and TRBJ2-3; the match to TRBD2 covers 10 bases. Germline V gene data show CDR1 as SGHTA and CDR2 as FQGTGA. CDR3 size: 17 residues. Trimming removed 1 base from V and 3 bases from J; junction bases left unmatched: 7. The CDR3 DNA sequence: TGTGCCAGCAGCTTAAAAGGGGGTAGCGGGAGGACAGATACGCAGTATTTT. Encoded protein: CASSLKGGSGRTDTQYF.

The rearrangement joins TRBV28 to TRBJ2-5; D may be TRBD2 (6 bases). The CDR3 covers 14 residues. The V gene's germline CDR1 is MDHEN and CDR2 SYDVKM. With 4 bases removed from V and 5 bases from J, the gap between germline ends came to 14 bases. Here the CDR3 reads CASSSRDWGETQYF. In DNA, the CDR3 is TGTGCCAGCAGTTCTCGGGACTGGGGCGAGACCCAGTACTTC.

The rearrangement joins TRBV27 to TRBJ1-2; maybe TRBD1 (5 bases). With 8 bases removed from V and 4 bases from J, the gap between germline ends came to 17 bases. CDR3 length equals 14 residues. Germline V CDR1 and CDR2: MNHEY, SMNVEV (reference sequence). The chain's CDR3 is CASRGGGGPYGYTF. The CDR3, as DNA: TGTGCCAGCCGCGGGGGTGGGGGACCCTATGGCTACACCTTC.